Sequencing of this TCR beta chain was carried out in a study of CD8+ T cells in alopecia areata. The overall study: Grafts of skin from C3H/HeJ donors aged about 6-12 months with spontaneous alopecia went to female C3H/HeJ mice aged roughly 7-10 weeks.

Study-level findings and limits: Normal skin's resident alphabeta T cells are sequenced alongside lesional scalp T cells. Normal scalp showed lower clonality than lesional scalp, especially alopecia totalis/universalis.

CDR1 is SNHLY and CDR2 is FYNGKV in the germline V gene (reference sequence). V was pared by 5 bases and J by 0 bases, with 6 bases of the junction left unmatched. There are 17 residues in the CDR3. The study sorted pooled cutaneous lymph node cells by CD4, CD8alpha, NKG2D, NKG2ACE and other markers. This clone was found a few times. Its antigen remains unidentified. Genes and germline come from the mouse. The read ends 4 residues shy of where the CDR3 ends; the end is completed using the germline J gene. cDNA reverse transcribed from extracted RNA served as the sequencing template. This table comes from immunoSEQ multiplex PCR, and its TCRdb copy is limited to in-frame clones, with some not included. The sample has under 350,000 clones, none seen only once.

The gene calls are TRBV3 and TRBJ2-2, with 10 bases fitting TRBD2. The TCR sequence derives from a C3H/HeJ mouse with alopecia areata. The MHC haplotype of the strain is H2-k. The specimen was CD4+ T cells sorted from a lymph node. The part of the CDR3 DNA that was read is TGTGCCAGCAGCCTTCCCGGGACTGGGGCAAACACCGGG. The encoded protein is CASSLPGTGANTG. The complete CDR3 reads CASSLPGTGANTGQLYF. Using reference TRBV3 and TRBJ2-2 for the parts outside the CDR3, the full variable domain is GPKVLQIPSHQIIDMGQMVTLNCDPVSNHLYFYWYKQILGQQMEFLVNFYNGKVMEKSKLFKDQFSVERPDGSYFTLKIQPTALEDSAVYFCASSLPGTGANTGQLYFGEGSKLTVL.